This T cell receptor (beta chain) was obtained from a study of cytomegalovirus exposure and HLA in healthy donors. Germline V lookup: CDR1 LNHDA, CDR2 SQIVND (reference sequence). This CDR3 has 15 residues. V was clipped by 3 bases and J by 5 bases, with 17 bases between them. The PCR ran on 60 Vbeta and 13 Jbeta primers. The protocol was immunoSEQ multiplex PCR, while the TCRdb copy is restricted to in-frame clones and leaves out a portion. The sample carries about 140,000 clones, 82% recorded once. As to this clone: Its antigen remains unknown.

Findings of the study overall: A list of roughly 160 TCR beta chains associated with cytomegalovirus was given. Common viral pathogens seemed to be connected with several of the most significant clusters, according to a later analysis.

Sequenced input: PBMCs. The clonotype was recovered from a woman between 40 and 50 years old in good health and CMV-seronegative. The chain joins TRBV19 to TRBJ2-7; D gene uncertain. The CDR3 reads CASSIGAGFVNEQYF. The CDR3 DNA reads TGTGCCAGTAGTATCGGCGCCGGGTTCGTCAACGAGCAGTACTTC.